Each of the 26 T cell receptor beta chains below was sequenced from the same sample in a study of CD8 T cells in Susac syndrome. RNA, at about 0.45 to 1 ug, was reverse transcribed with random hexamers. TCRdb re-called the immunoSEQ multiplex PCR reads with MiXCR, one entry per CDR3 protein. The sample consists of about 280,000 distinct CDR3 sequences, 70% to 90% of them appearing once. The sample comprised CD8+ T cells from PBMCs. The receptors come from a human donor with multiple sclerosis.

J is TRBJ2-2 and V is TRBV5-4; 8 bases are shared with TRBD1. Germline loops: CDR1 SGHNT, CDR2 YYREEE (reference sequence). The CDR3 is made up of 15 amino acids. The ends lost 4 bases at V and 3 bases at J; junction bases unmatched: 5. The CDR3 loop is CASSQMDRDTGELFF. The CDR3 nucleotides read TGTGCCAGCAGCCAAATGGACAGGGACACCGGGGAGCTGTTTTTT.

This rearrangement joins TRBV27 to TRBJ1-2; D is ambiguous. From germline, CDR1 is MNHEY and CDR2 SMNVEV (reference sequence). This CDR3 is 13 amino acids long. V gave up 2 bases and J gave up 1 base, with 5 bases separating them. CDR3 bases: TGTGCCAGCAGTTTACTGGGTAACTATGGCTACACCTTC. This sequence encodes CASSLLGNYGYTF.

In its sample, this clonotype was seen a few times. V gene TRBV5-1 combines with J gene TRBJ2-3; 7 nucleotides agree with TRBD1. Losses at the gene ends were 6 bases for V and 2 bases for J; bases not matched to a gene: 18. CDR1 SGHRS and CDR2 YFSETQ come from the germline V gene. This CDR3 spans 18 amino acids. The CDR3 DNA follows: TGCGCCAGCACCTCGCCAGGCGCTAGGGGGCTTTACACAGATACGCAGTATTTT. Translated: CASTSPGARGLYTDTQYF.

The sample holds a few counts of this clonotype. The rearrangement links TRBV4-2 to TRBJ2-5; D is undetermined. The V gene lost 1 base and the J gene lost 0 bases, with 15 bases spanning the gap. CDR3 size: 17 residues. Germline-derived CDR1 and CDR2 are LGHNA and YNFKEQ. The CDR3 region has the DNA TGTGCCAGCAGCCAAGTCCGTCGGAGCGAAAACCAAGAGACCCAGTACTTC. This translates into CASSQVRRSENQETQYF.

This clonotype appeared once. The genes are TRBV4-1 and TRBJ1-1, with 9 bases fitting TRBD1. V shed 6 bases, J shed 6 bases, and the junction held 8 bases outside the gene matches. CDR3 length equals 14 residues. In germline, CDR1 is MGHRA, CDR2 YSYEKL. The DNA of the CDR3 is TGCGCCAGCAGTTTTAGACAGGGGGGACCTGAAGCTTTCTTT. It codes for CASSFRQGGPEAFF.

The V gene is TRBV6-1, the J gene TRBJ2-7; D is unresolved. Trimming removed 6 bases from V and 6 bases from J, with 18 bases in between. Germline CDR1 MNHNS, CDR2 SASEGT. The CDR3 has 14 amino acids. In DNA form, the CDR3 reads TGTGCCAGCAGACTGTTGTTGGAAGCTGGCGAGCAGTACTTC. It codes for CASRLLLEAGEQYF.

The rearrangement uses TRBV9 and TRBJ2-3; TRBD2 matches at 9 bases. V shed 5 bases and J 6 bases; nucleotides not matched to a gene: 10. In germline, CDR1 is SGDLS, CDR2 YYNGEE. This CDR3 spans 15 amino acids. CDR3 loop: CASSLYSGRTDTQYF. The CDR3 region has the DNA TGTGCCAGCAGTCTTTATAGCGGGAGAACTGATACGCAGTATTTT.

V gene TRBV16 combines with J gene TRBJ2-5; D is ambiguous. CDR3 size: 12 residues. The germline V gene has CDR1 KGHSY and CDR2 FQNENV. Trimming took off 4 bases at V and 3 bases at J, with 6 bases between the two ends. CDR3 region: CASSPSEETQYF. In nucleotides, the CDR3 is TGTGCCAGCAGCCCCTCCGAAGAGACCCAGTACTTC.

This chain's CDR3 is CASSPYNQPQHF. The CDR3 DNA follows: TGTGCCAGCAGTCCTTACAATCAGCCCCAGCATTTT. This sequence joins TRBV27 and TRBJ1-5; D is unclear. Germline V lookup: CDR1 MNHEY, CDR2 SMNVEV (reference sequence). V was cut by 5 bases and J by 3 bases, with 5 bases left in between. This CDR3 comprises 12 residues.

The chain links TRBV15 to TRBJ2-3, with 11 bases lining up with TRBD1. Per the germline V gene, CDR1 is LNHNV and CDR2 is YYDKDF (reference sequence). With V trimmed by 3 bases and J by 3 bases, 2 bases remained unmatched. The CDR3 contains 15 residues. CDR3 DNA: TGTGCCACCAGCAGCCGGGACAGGGGGACAGATACGCAGTATTTT. Residues: CATSSRDRGTDTQYF.

This clonotype was observed a single time. This chain connects TRBV23-1 to TRBJ2-2; 10 bases are shared with TRBD1. TRBV23-1 is filed as an ORF, its function uncertain. The junction had 4 bases not matched to a gene; V was cut back by 8 bases and J by 1 base. This CDR3 contains 15 residues. The CDR3 loop is CASGGQGLNTGELFF. As DNA, the CDR3 is TGCGCCAGCGGGGGACAGGGGCTGAACACCGGGGAGCTGTTTTTT.

V and J are TRBV27 and TRBJ2-7; tentative D call: TRBD2 (5 bases). The V gene lost 8 bases and the J gene lost 6 bases, with 20 bases spanning the gap. Germline V gene lookup returns CDR1 MNHEY and CDR2 SMNVEV (reference sequence). The CDR3 runs to 14 residues. CDR3 sequence reads: CASALRPSGSEQYF. DNA for the CDR3: TGTGCCAGCGCTCTACGCCCTTCGGGGTCCGAGCAGTACTTC.

The gene calls are TRBV12-3 or TRBV12-4 and TRBJ2-6; tentative D call: TRBD2 (5 bases). Trimming took off 2 bases at V and 0 bases at J, with 14 bases between the two ends. CDR3 size: 18 residues. The CDR3 region has the DNA TGTGCCAGCAGTTTATCGTCCGGACTCAGCTCTGGGGCCAACGTCCTGACTTTC. It encodes CASSLSSGLSSGANVLTF.

V gene TRBV13 combines with J gene TRBJ2-1; weak D call: TRBD2 (6 bases). Per the germline V gene, CDR1 is PRHDT and CDR2 is FYEKMQ (reference sequence). This CDR3 comprises 12 residues. V lost 4 bases to trimming and J lost 7 bases, with 8 bases between them. The CDR3 sequence is CASSSSVNEQFF. The CDR3 nucleotides read TGTGCCAGCAGCTCTAGCGTTAATGAGCAGTTCTTC.

In this sample, this clonotype turned up once. This chain connects TRBV19 to TRBJ2-1; 8 positions match TRBD1. With 3 bases clipped from V and 8 bases from J, the junction kept 6 bases outside the gene matches. This CDR3 has 14 residues. Germline V CDR1 and CDR2: LNHDA, SQIVND (reference sequence). The CDR3 loop reads CASSIVPQGDEQFF. DNA of the CDR3: TGTGCCAGTAGTATCGTCCCACAGGGGGATGAGCAGTTCTTC.

The V and J genes are TRBV20-1 and TRBJ2-7; 7 nucleotides agree with TRBD1. J gave up 7 bases and V 6 bases, and 9 bases lay outside the gene matches. Germline CDR1 and CDR2: DFQATT and SNEGSKA (reference sequence). The CDR3 totals 12 residues. Here the CDR3 DNA reads TGCAGTGCCCGAAGAGGGGGCGGTGAGCAGTACTTC. This sequence encodes CSARRGGGEQYF.

The chain employs TRBV19 and TRBJ2-7, with TRBD1 identical over 7 bases. V gave up 8 bases and J gave up 2 bases; unmatched junction bases: 9. Looked up from germline, CDR1 is LNHDA and CDR2 is SQIVND (reference sequence). The CDR3 consists of 14 residues. CDR3 in DNA: TGTGCCAGTGCCGGGGCTGGACAGGCCTACGAGCAGTACTTC. This translates into CASAGAGQAYEQYF. The variable domain in full, with the rest retrieved from reference TRBV19 and TRBJ2-7, is DGGITQSPKYLFRKEGQNVTLSCEQNLNHDAMYWYRQDPGQGLRLIYYSQIVNDFQKGDIAEGYSVSREKKESFPLTVTSAQKNPTAFYLCASAGAGQAYEQYFGPGTRLTVT.

The chain combines TRBV3-1 with TRBJ2-2; 7 bases fit TRBD2. The V segment lost 4 bases and the J segment 7 bases; nucleotides outside the gene matches: 15. Germline V gene data show CDR1 as LGHDT and CDR2 as YNNKEL (reference sequence). The CDR3 sequence is 17 residues long. In DNA form, the CDR3 reads TGTGCCAGCAGCCCGTTCGACCGAGGGAGGGGCTACGGGGAGCTGTTTTTT. Translating it yields CASSPFDRGRGYGELFF.

J is TRBJ1-1 and V is TRBV27, with 8 bases identical to TRBD1. Trimming cost V 5 bases and J 2 bases; bases outside gene matches: 4. CDR1 is MNHEY and CDR2 is SMNVEV in the germline V gene (reference sequence). The CDR3 is 14 amino acids. In DNA, the CDR3 is TGTGCCAGCAGTCGGACAGGGACCAACACTGAAGCTTTCTTT. Amino acid sequence: CASSRTGTNTEAFF.

This clonotype has only one observation. The V gene is TRBV7-9, the J gene TRBJ2-7, with D tentatively TRBD2 (7 bases). Per the germline V gene, CDR1 is SEHNR and CDR2 is FQNEAQ (reference sequence). The V end lost 5 bases, the J end lost 2 bases, and 16 bases lay between the germline ends. The length of the CDR3 is 15 residues. The CDR3 loop reads CASSGGAGKPYEQYF. CDR3 DNA sequence: TGTGCCAGCAGCGGGGGGGCAGGGAAGCCCTACGAGCAGTACTTC.

The V gene is TRBV18, the J gene TRBJ1-5, with D maybe TRBD1 (5 bases). CDR1 and CDR2 from the germline V gene are KGHSH and LQKENI. The CDR3 has 17 amino acids. The germline V and J ends were trimmed by 3 bases and 2 bases, with 17 bases remaining between them. CDR3 nucleotide sequence: TGTGCCAGCTCACCCGTTCGTTTGGGGGATGGCAATCAGCCCCAGCATTTT. This encodes CASSPVRLGDGNQPQHF.

V is TRBV28 and J is TRBJ1-2, with a tentative D call TRBD1 (6 bases). Per the germline V gene, CDR1 is MDHEN and CDR2 is SYDVKM. The CDR3 has 14 residues. V was pared by 6 bases and J by 7 bases, with 18 bases between. The CDR3 sequence: CASSPPSLGGGYTF. The DNA for the CDR3 is TGTGCCAGCAGCCCCCCCTCCCTAGGGGGTGGCTACACCTTC.

The V and J genes are TRBV29-1 and TRBJ2-1; D is ambiguous. The CDR3 totals 13 residues. Germline V CDR1 and CDR2: SQVTM, ANQGSEA. V was clipped by 3 bases and J by 9 bases, with 15 bases between them. CDR3 sequence: CSVDGTDSPEQFF. DNA for the CDR3: TGCAGCGTTGATGGTACAGATTCCCCTGAGCAGTTCTTC.

The chain employs TRBV7-9 and TRBJ1-1; weak D call: TRBD1 (6 bases). CDR1 SEHNR and CDR2 FQNEAQ come from the germline V gene (reference sequence). The V and J ends lost 7 bases and 3 bases respectively, with 21 bases between them. The CDR3 runs to 16 residues. CDR3 coding DNA: TGTGCCAGCACCACACAGGGAGGGAAAGAGTACACTGAAGCTTTCTTT. As protein: CASTTQGGKEYTEAFF.

The chain has TRBV6-2 or TRBV6-3 and TRBJ2-7; D call uncertain. Germline-derived CDR1 and CDR2 are MNHEY and SVGEGT. This CDR3 is 12 amino acids long. With 3 bases removed from V and 3 bases from J, the gap between germline ends came to 6 bases. CDR3 nucleotide sequence: TGTGCCAGCAGTTATTACAGCTACGAGCAGTACTTC. Translated, it gives CASSYYSYEQYF.

The chain recombines TRBV19 with TRBJ1-1; weak D call: TRBD1 (6 bases). The germline V gene has CDR1 LNHDA and CDR2 SQIVND (reference sequence). Trimming took 6 bases from V and 4 from J, leaving 15 bases between them. CDR3 size: 14 residues. This CDR3 is CASRPWGAGTEAFF. CDR3 in DNA: TGTGCCAGTAGGCCCTGGGGGGCGGGCACTGAAGCTTTCTTT.